Below, one TCR beta chain is given with its context. As yet, its antigen is unknown. This specimen belongs to a study of cytomegalovirus exposure and HLA in healthy donors. General observations from the study: Earlier analysis found most TCR beta V segments productive about 87% or about 30% of the time.

The germline gives CDR1 SGHNT, CDR2 YYREEE (reference sequence). The CDR3 is 18 amino acids. The trim removed 4 bases at V and 4 bases at J, leaving 9 bases unmatched. Vbeta (60) and Jbeta (13) primers were used in the PCR. Assay: immunoSEQ multiplex PCR; the TCRdb copy retains only in-frame clones and omits some. The table includes 150,000 to 180,000 clones, 60% to 85% detected once. The chain links TRBV5-4 to TRBJ2-6; 12 bases line up with TRBD1. The material sequenced was PBMCs. The TCR was taken from a woman aged 40 to 50 in good health and CMV-seronegative. The CDR3 loop is CASSPRDRGLLGANVLTF. DNA for the CDR3: TGTGCCAGCAGCCCCCGGGACAGGGGGCTGTTAGGGGCCAACGTCCTGACTTTC.